This passage covers 32 T cell receptor beta chains from one sample sequenced in a study of blood T cell repertoires in COVID-19. The protocol was immunoSEQ multiplex PCR, while the TCRdb copy is restricted to in-frame clones and leaves out a portion. Of a few hundred thousand clones listed, approximately 85% are singletons. The source material was peripheral blood. These receptors were taken from a human donor with COVID-19, enrolled during active disease. The donor label of this sample is uncertain.

This clone was seen more than once but under ten times. V usage is TRBV11-2 and J usage is TRBJ2-3; 8 positions match TRBD1. From germline, CDR1 is SGHAT and CDR2 FQNNGV. CDR3 length: 14 residues. Losses at the gene ends were 5 bases for V and 7 bases for J; bases not matched to a gene: 8. The CDR3 loop reads CASSPTGGANTQYF. The CDR3 DNA is TGTGCCAGCAGCCCCACAGGGGGAGCGAATACGCAGTATTTT.

The V call is TRBV7-3, the J call TRBJ1-1, with D maybe TRBD1 (6 bases). The V end lost 5 bases, the J end lost 5 bases, and 15 bases lay between the germline ends. The CDR3 runs 14 residues. CDR1 and CDR2 from the germline V gene are SGHTA and FQGTGA. This chain's CDR3 is CASSPSGGLTEAFF. The CDR3 coding sequence is TGTGCCAGCAGCCCGTCGGGGGGGCTGACTGAAGCTTTCTTT.

The chain employs TRBV28 and TRBJ1-3; tentative D call: TRBD1 (6 bases). The germline V gene has CDR1 MDHEN and CDR2 SYDVKM. V lost 4 bases and J lost 5, with 18 bases in between. The CDR3 length is 16 residues. CDR3 sequence: CASSSPGTTGRNTIYF. CDR3 DNA: TGTGCCAGCAGTTCGCCGGGGACAACAGGACGAAACACCATATATTTT.

CDR3 nucleotide sequence: TGCAGCCAAAGCGGGGGAGGAAAACTGTTTTTT. This translates into CSQSGGGKLFF. The V and J genes are TRBV20-1 and TRBJ1-4, with D tentatively TRBD1 (5 bases). There are 11 residues in the CDR3. Germline values: CDR1 DFQATT, CDR2 SNEGSKA (reference sequence).

The V and J genes are TRBV5-1 and TRBJ2-1, with D unclear. The V gene's germline CDR1 is SGHRS and CDR2 YFSETQ. Trimming removed 0 bases at V and 5 bases at J, with 12 bases between. This CDR3 comprises 15 residues. The CDR3 sequence: CASSLAARRNNEQFF. CDR3 DNA sequence: TGCGCCAGCAGCTTGGCGGCTAGACGAAACAATGAGCAGTTCTTC. Full variable domain (rest looked up from reference TRBV5-1 and TRBJ2-1): KAGVTQTPRYLIKTRGQQVTLSCSPISGHRSVSWYQQTPGQGLQFLFEYFSETQRNKGNFPGRFSGRQFSNSRSEMNVSTLELGDSALYLCASSLAARRNNEQFFGPGTRLTVL.

This clone was observed a few times. The chain recombines TRBV7-9 with TRBJ1-1; 7 nucleotides line up with TRBD1. The CDR3 consists of 13 residues. The V segment lost 7 bases and the J segment 5 bases; nucleotides outside the gene matches: 7. The germline V gene has CDR1 SEHNR and CDR2 FQNEAQ (reference sequence). This chain's CDR3 is CASIPGGWTEAFF. The CDR3, as DNA: TGTGCCAGCATCCCAGGGGGTTGGACTGAAGCTTTCTTT.

The V call is TRBV5-4, the J call TRBJ2-3; D is unresolved. Deletions cut 2 bases from V and 4 bases from J, with 14 bases between. The CDR3 is made up of 15 amino acids. Germline CDR1 SGHNT, CDR2 YYREEE (reference sequence). CDR3 amino acids: CASSLATSNPDTQYF. The CDR3 coding sequence is TGTGCCAGCAGCTTAGCGACCTCCAACCCAGATACGCAGTATTTT. The full variable domain, completed using reference TRBV5-4 and TRBJ2-3, is ETGVTQSPTHLIKTRGQQVTLRCSSQSGHNTVSWYQQALGQGPQFIFQYYREEENGRGNFPPRFSGLQFPNYSSELNVNALELDDSALYLCASSLATSNPDTQYFGPGTRLTVL.

V usage is TRBV7-6 and J usage is TRBJ2-7; 12 nucleotides line up with TRBD1. CDR1 and CDR2 from the germline V gene are SGHVS and FNYEAQ. The CDR3 sequence is 15 residues long. Unmatched junction bases numbered 7, after V lost 6 bases and J lost 4 bases. CDR3 residues: CASSPGTGGIYEQYF. Written as DNA, the CDR3 is TGTGCCAGCAGTCCGGGGACAGGGGGCATTTACGAGCAGTACTTC.

The gene calls are TRBV9 and TRBJ2-1; D is unresolved. CDR1 and CDR2 from the germline V gene are SGDLS and YYNGEE. The CDR3 extends over 16 amino acids. V was trimmed by 0 bases and J by 2 bases, leaving 12 bases between them. The CDR3 loop reads CASSVDPGQAYNEQFF. DNA of the CDR3: TGTGCCAGCAGCGTAGACCCAGGTCAAGCCTACAATGAGCAGTTCTTC.

The rearrangement joins TRBV19 to TRBJ1-1; D may be TRBD1 (6 bases). V was trimmed by 5 bases and J by 12 bases, leaving 19 bases between them. This CDR3 is built from 13 residues. Germline-derived CDR1 and CDR2 are LNHDA and SQIVND (reference sequence). In DNA form, the CDR3 reads TGTGCCAGTAGTGCCCGACAGGCCCGCCTTCCTTTCTTT. Translated, it gives CASSARQARLPFF.

A single count supports this clone. The DNA for the CDR3 is TGTGCCAGCAGCTGGAGGACGGCTAACTATGGCTACACCTTC. Its protein product is CASSWRTANYGYTF. The chain employs TRBV5-4 and TRBJ1-2; no clear D gene. This CDR3 has 14 amino acids. Germline assignment: CDR1 SGHNT and CDR2 YYREEE (reference sequence). The V gene lost 3 bases and the J gene lost 0 bases, with 9 bases spanning the gap.

CDR3 DNA: TGTGCCAGCAGCTTAGGGACAGGCGGTGGAAAACTGTTTTTT. Translated: CASSLGTGGGKLFF. The rearrangement links TRBV9 to TRBJ1-4; 8 positions match TRBD1. Germline V gene sequence: CDR1 SGDLS, CDR2 YYNGEE. After removal of 4 bases from V and 10 bases from J, the junction contained 9 bases not matched to a gene. The CDR3 covers 14 residues.

This sequence joins TRBV24-1 and TRBJ2-3; 10 bases map to TRBD2. The junction had 3 bases not matched to a gene; V was cut back by 3 bases and J by 1 base. This CDR3 has 16 amino acids. Germline assignment: CDR1 KGHDR and CDR2 SFDVKD. The CDR3, as DNA: TGTGCCACCAGTGATCACGGGACTAGCGGCACAGATACGCAGTATTTT. This translates into CATSDHGTSGTDTQYF.

The chain combines TRBV27 with TRBJ2-7; TRBD2 aligns across 8 bases. Unmatched junction bases numbered 4, after V lost 5 bases and J lost 1 base. CDR1 is MNHEY and CDR2 is SMNVEV in the germline V gene (reference sequence). The CDR3 is 14 amino acids. CDR3: CASSLSGNSYEQYF. The DNA for the CDR3 is TGTGCCAGCAGTCTTAGCGGGAATTCCTACGAGCAGTACTTC.

J is TRBJ1-3 and V is TRBV10-1; D is ambiguous. V was cut by 0 bases and J by 2 bases, with 8 bases left in between. In germline, CDR1 is WNHNN, CDR2 SYGVQD (reference sequence). The CDR3 is 15 residues long. CDR3 in amino acids: CASSESGEAGNTIYF. For the CDR3, the DNA is TGCGCCAGCAGTGAGTCCGGGGAGGCTGGAAACACCATATATTTT.

V and J are TRBV7-8 and TRBJ2-5; tentative D call: TRBD1 (6 bases). Trimming shortened V by 5 bases and J by 1 base, and 17 bases separated the two germline ends. This CDR3 is built from 16 residues. CDR1 is SGHVS and CDR2 is FQNEAQ in the germline V gene. The CDR3 here is CASSPRAGQPQETQYF. DNA of the CDR3: TGTGCCAGCAGCCCCCGGGCCGGACAGCCCCAAGAGACCCAGTACTTC.

This chain connects TRBV28 to TRBJ2-7; D may be TRBD2 (6 bases). The CDR3 runs 16 residues. V was clipped by 4 bases and J by 3 bases, with 19 bases between them. Germline V lookup: CDR1 MDHEN, CDR2 SYDVKM. For the CDR3, the DNA is TGTGCCAGCAGTTCAGCCGGGACTGATTGGGGCTACGAGCAGTACTTC. It translates to CASSSAGTDWGYEQYF.

This sequence joins TRBV18 and TRBJ1-1, with D perhaps TRBD1 (6 bases). Germline CDR1 reads KGHSH; CDR2 reads LQKENI. The CDR3 sequence is 15 residues long. The V and J ends lost 3 bases and 3 bases respectively, with 14 bases between them. Written as DNA, the CDR3 is TGTGCCAGCTCACCTAGACAGGACGGTGACACTGAAGCTTTCTTT. This translates into CASSPRQDGDTEAFF.

The J gene is TRBJ2-1, the V gene TRBV7-2, with TRBD1 as a possible D gene (6 bases). V dropped 3 bases and J dropped 5 bases, with 8 bases sitting between them. The CDR3 is 13 amino acids. Germline V lookup: CDR1 SGHTA, CDR2 FQGNSA. The CDR3 nucleotides are TGTGCCAGCAGCTTGGACAGAGACAATGAGCAGTTCTTC. Translation: CASSLDRDNEQFF.

V gene TRBV7-2 combines with J gene TRBJ2-3; TRBD2 matches at 13 bases. This CDR3 contains 16 residues. Trimming removed 3 bases from V and 4 bases from J; junction bases left unmatched: 4. CDR1 is SGHTA and CDR2 is FQGNSA in the germline V gene. CDR3 amino acids: CASSFSGLAGADTQYF. The CDR3 DNA reads TGTGCCAGCAGCTTTTCCGGACTAGCGGGAGCAGATACGCAGTATTTT. Full variable domain (missing parts from reference TRBV7-2 and TRBJ2-3): GAGVSQSPSNKVTEKGKDVELRCDPISGHTALYWYRQSLGQGLEFLIYFQGNSAPDKSGLPSDRFSAERTGGSVSTLTIQRTQQEDSAVYLCASSFSGLAGADTQYFGPGTRLTVL.

The J gene is TRBJ1-2, the V gene TRBV11-2, with 8 bases aligning to TRBD1. Germline V lookup: CDR1 SGHAT, CDR2 FQNNGV. This CDR3 spans 15 amino acids. V was clipped by 4 bases and J by 2 bases; unmatched bases: 6. CDR3 in amino acids: CASSSGTGENYGYTF. The DNA of the CDR3 is TGTGCCAGCAGCTCAGGGACAGGCGAAAACTATGGCTACACCTTC. The variable domain in full, with the rest retrieved from reference TRBV11-2 and TRBJ1-2, is EAGVAQSPRYKIIEKRQSVAFWCNPISGHATLYWYQQILGQGPKLLIQFQNNGVVDDSQLPKDRFSAERLKGVDSTLKIQPAKLEDSAVYLCASSSGTGENYGYTFGSGTRLTVV.

This clone turned up a few times. V and J are TRBV27 and TRBJ1-2, with D possibly being TRBD1 (5 bases). The germline V gene encodes CDR1 MNHEY and CDR2 SMNVEV (reference sequence). The CDR3 consists of 13 residues. V dropped 5 bases and J dropped 6 bases, with 13 bases sitting between them. Here the CDR3 DNA reads TGTGCCAGCAGTCGATTGACAGACAATGGCTACACCTTC. Protein: CASSRLTDNGYTF.

This sequence joins TRBV12-3 or TRBV12-4 and TRBJ1-4; D is ambiguous. V was clipped by 7 bases and J by 5 bases, with 8 bases between them. This CDR3 region has 12 residues. CDR3 sequence (DNA): TGTGCCAGCAAGAGTCTAAATGAAAAACTGTTTTTT. Protein: CASKSLNEKLFF.

The rearrangement uses TRBV9 and TRBJ1-1, with D possibly TRBD1 on 5 matching bases. Trimming cost V 4 bases and J 0 bases, with 10 bases left between them. From germline, CDR1 is SGDLS and CDR2 YYNGEE. The CDR3 length is 14 residues. In DNA form, the CDR3 reads TGTGCCAGCAGCCCGAGGGACTTGAACACTGAAGCTTTCTTT. Translation: CASSPRDLNTEAFF.

The chain combines TRBV15 with TRBJ1-2, with a weak D call TRBD1 (5 bases). Germline lookup yields CDR1 LNHNV and CDR2 YYDKDF (reference sequence). The V end lost 1 base, the J end lost 8 bases, and 14 bases lay between the germline ends. The CDR3 loop spans 14 amino acids. The DNA for the CDR3 is TGTGCCACCAGCAGAGTTTCCCGGGGGGAGGGCTACACCTTC. As protein: CATSRVSRGEGYTF.

For the CDR3, the DNA is TGTGCCAGTCGATCTCCTAACGCCAATGAGCAGTTCTTC. Translation: CASRSPNANEQFF. The rearrangement joins TRBV6-5 to TRBJ2-1, with unresolved D. From germline, CDR1 is MNHEY and CDR2 SVGAGI. The CDR3 is 13 amino acids. The V end lost 9 bases, the J end lost 6 bases, and 15 bases lay between the germline ends.

The chain combines TRBV18 with TRBJ2-2, with D tentatively TRBD1 (5 bases). The germline V and J ends were trimmed by 6 bases and 7 bases, with 12 bases remaining between them. In germline, CDR1 is KGHSH, CDR2 LQKENI. The CDR3 runs to 13 residues. CDR3 amino acids: CASSQTGNGELFF. The CDR3 DNA reads TGTGCCAGCTCGCAAACAGGAAACGGGGAGCTGTTTTTT.

V is TRBV7-2 and J is TRBJ1-3; 9 positions agree with TRBD1. J was trimmed by 0 bases and V by 5 bases; bases with no gene match: 14. The CDR3 spans 19 residues. Germline V gives CDR1 SGHTA, CDR2 FQGNSA. CDR3 loop: CASSQTSPGQGLSGNTIYF. In nucleotides, the CDR3 is TGTGCCAGCAGCCAAACCTCGCCGGGACAGGGACTCTCTGGAAACACCATATATTTT.

The V and J genes are TRBV7-8 and TRBJ1-6; D uncertain. The CDR3 loop spans 19 amino acids. Trimming cost V 3 bases and J 5 bases, with 23 bases left between them. Germline-derived CDR1 and CDR2 are SGHVS and FQNEAQ. The CDR3 nucleotides are TGTGCCAGCAGCTTTTTGACTTTTCGAACCCTCCTTCATAATTCACCCCTCCACTTT. Encoded protein: CASSFLTFRTLLHNSPLHF.

The V gene is TRBV7-2, the J gene TRBJ1-1; 8 nucleotides line up with TRBD1. J was trimmed by 8 bases and V by 5 bases; bases with no gene match: 7. The CDR3 has 13 residues. Germline values: CDR1 SGHTA, CDR2 FQGNSA. In DNA, the CDR3 is TGTGCCAGCAGCCCCTCACGGACAGGGGAAGCTTTCTTT. It yields the protein CASSPSRTGEAFF.

This clone was seen a handful of times. This chain joins TRBV3-1 (or the pseudogene TRBV3-2) and TRBJ1-1; TRBD1 agrees at 8 bases. The germline CDR1 and CDR2 sequences are LGHDT and YNNKEL (reference sequence). This CDR3 has 17 amino acids. Trimming removed 3 bases from V and 0 bases from J; junction bases left unmatched: 9. This chain's CDR3 is CASSHPRDRLMNTEAFF. The CDR3 nucleotides read TGTGCCAGCAGCCACCCCCGGGACAGGCTCATGAACACTGAAGCTTTCTTT.

The V call is TRBV4-1, the J call TRBJ1-1, with D perhaps TRBD1 (5 bases). This CDR3 comprises 18 residues. Germline assignment: CDR1 MGHRA and CDR2 YSYEKL. The V and J ends lost 3 bases and 4 bases respectively, with 24 bases between them. The CDR3 sequence is CASSQDQIGRDPSTEAFF. The CDR3 coding sequence is TGCGCCAGCAGCCAGGATCAAATTGGCAGGGATCCTTCCACTGAAGCTTTCTTT.